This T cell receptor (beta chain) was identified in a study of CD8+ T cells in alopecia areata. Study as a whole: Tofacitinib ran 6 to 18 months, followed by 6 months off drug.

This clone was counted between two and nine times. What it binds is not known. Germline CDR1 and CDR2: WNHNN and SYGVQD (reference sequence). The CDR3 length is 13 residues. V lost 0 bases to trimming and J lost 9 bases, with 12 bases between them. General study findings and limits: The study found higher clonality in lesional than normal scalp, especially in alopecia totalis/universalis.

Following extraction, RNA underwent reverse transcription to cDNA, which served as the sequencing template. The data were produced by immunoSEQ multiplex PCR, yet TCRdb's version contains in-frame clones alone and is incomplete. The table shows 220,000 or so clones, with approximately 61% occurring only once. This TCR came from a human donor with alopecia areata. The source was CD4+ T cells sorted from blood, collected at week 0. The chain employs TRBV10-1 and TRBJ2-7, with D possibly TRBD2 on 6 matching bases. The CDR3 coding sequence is TGCGCCAGCAGTGAGTCGGAGGGGAGTGTGCAGTACTTC. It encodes CASSESEGSVQYF.